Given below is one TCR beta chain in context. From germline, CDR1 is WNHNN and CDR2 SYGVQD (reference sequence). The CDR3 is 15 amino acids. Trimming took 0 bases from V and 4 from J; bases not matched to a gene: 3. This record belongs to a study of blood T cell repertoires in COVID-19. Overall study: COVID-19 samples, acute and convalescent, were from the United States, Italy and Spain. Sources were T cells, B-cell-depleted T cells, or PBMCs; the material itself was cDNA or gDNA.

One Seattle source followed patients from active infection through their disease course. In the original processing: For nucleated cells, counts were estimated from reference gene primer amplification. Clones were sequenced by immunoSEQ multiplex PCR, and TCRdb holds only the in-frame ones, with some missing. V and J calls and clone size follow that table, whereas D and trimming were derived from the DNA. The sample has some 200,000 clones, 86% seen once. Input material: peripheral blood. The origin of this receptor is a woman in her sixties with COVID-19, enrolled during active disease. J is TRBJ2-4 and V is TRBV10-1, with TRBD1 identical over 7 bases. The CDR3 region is CASSESAGGKNIQYF. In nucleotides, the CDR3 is TGCGCCAGCAGTGAGTCGGCAGGGGGAAAAAACATTCAGTACTTC.